This T cell receptor (beta chain) was identified in a study of blood T cell repertoires in COVID-19. Germline loops: CDR1 SGHAT, CDR2 FQNNGV. V was cut by 3 bases and J by 8 bases, with 14 bases left in between. The length of the CDR3 is 15 residues. In Cohort 3, a recovered donor had either two negative PCRs, clearance, or symptom resolution. As originally analysed: Reference gene primers were amplified, and this amplification served to estimate nucleated cell counts. TCRdb keeps only in-frame clones here, not all; method: immunoSEQ multiplex PCR. D and trimming were read from the DNA, whereas the V and J calls and clone size are those reported in that table. This table holds some 490,000 clones, approximately 90% found once.

The V gene is TRBV11-2, the J gene TRBJ1-6, with D unclear. Sequencing was done on a sample of PBMCs or T cells enriched from blood (not recorded which). This receptor was obtained from a woman aged 60 to 75 who had recovered from COVID-19. The CDR3 here is CASSFTWAMDSPLHF. The CDR3 DNA is TGTGCCAGCAGCTTTACTTGGGCAATGGATTCACCCCTCCACTTT. The whole variable domain, filled in from reference TRBV11-2 and TRBJ1-6, reads EAGVAQSPRYKIIEKRQSVAFWCNPISGHATLYWYQQILGQGPKLLIQFQNNGVVDDSQLPKDRFSAERLKGVDSTLKIQPAKLEDSAVYLCASSFTWAMDSPLHFGNGTRLTVT.